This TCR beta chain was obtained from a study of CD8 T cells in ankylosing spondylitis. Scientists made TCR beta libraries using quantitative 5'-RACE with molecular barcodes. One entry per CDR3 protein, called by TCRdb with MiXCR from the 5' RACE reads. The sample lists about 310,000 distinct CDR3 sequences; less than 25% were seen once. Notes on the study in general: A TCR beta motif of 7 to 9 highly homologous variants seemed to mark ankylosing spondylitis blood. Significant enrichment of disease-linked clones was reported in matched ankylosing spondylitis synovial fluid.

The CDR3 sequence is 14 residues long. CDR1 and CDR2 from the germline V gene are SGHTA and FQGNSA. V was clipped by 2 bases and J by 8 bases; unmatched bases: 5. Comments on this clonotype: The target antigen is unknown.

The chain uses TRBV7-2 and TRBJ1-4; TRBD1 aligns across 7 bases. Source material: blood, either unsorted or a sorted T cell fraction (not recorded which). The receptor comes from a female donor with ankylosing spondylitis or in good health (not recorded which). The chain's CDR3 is CASSLQGVAEKLFF. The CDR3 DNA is TGTGCCAGCAGCTTACAGGGGGTAGCGGAAAAACTGTTTTTT.